This T cell receptor beta chain derives from a study of cytomegalovirus exposure and HLA in healthy donors. Background on the study: In terms of ancestry, the Caucasian-associated cluster contained around 79% of the 350 to 450 genotyped donors. Study-level findings and limits: Within a later analysis, the majority of CMV-associated TCR beta chains appeared HLA-restricted. Later analysis associated a missense DCLRE1C variant with TCR beta V- and J-gene trimming.

Trimming took off 0 bases at V and 4 bases at J, with 7 bases between the two ends. This CDR3 comprises 13 residues. CDR1 and CDR2 (germline): SGHRS, YFSETQ. PCR employed 60 Vbeta and 13 Jbeta primers. Profiling relied on immunoSEQ multiplex PCR, and the TCRdb table lists in-frame clones only, not all of them. The profile shows about 95,000 clones, around 75% of them singletons. Regarding this clone: Its specificity is not known.

This clonotype originated in a man aged 18 to 29 in good health and CMV-seropositive. Sequencing was carried out using PBMCs. The chain couples TRBV5-1 to TRBJ1-2, with D perhaps matching TRBD1 (5 bases). In DNA form, the CDR3 reads TGCGCCAGCAGCTTGGCGGGGGTCTATGGCTACACCTTC. Its translation: CASSLAGVYGYTF.